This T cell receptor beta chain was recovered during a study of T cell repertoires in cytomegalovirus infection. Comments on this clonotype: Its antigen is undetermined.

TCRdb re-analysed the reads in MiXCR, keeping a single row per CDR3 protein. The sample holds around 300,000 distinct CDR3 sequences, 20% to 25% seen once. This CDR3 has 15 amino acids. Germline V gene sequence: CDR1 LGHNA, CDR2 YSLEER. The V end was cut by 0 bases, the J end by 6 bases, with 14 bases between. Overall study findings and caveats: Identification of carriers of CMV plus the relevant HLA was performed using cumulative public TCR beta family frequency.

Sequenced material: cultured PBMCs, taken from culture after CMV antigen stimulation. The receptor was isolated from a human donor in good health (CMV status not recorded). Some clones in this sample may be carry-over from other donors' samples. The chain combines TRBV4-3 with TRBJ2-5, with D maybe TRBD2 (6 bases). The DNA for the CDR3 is TGCGCCAGCAGCCAAGAGTCAGGCGGCGGGAAGACCCAGTACTTC. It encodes CASSQESGGGKTQYF.